The 28 T cell receptor beta chains reported below all come from one sample, sequenced in a study of Graves' ophthalmopathy and Graves' hyperthyroidism. The authors amplified TCR beta CDR3 regions, and they did so from RNA transcripts for repertoire sequencing. HTBI primers were employed in first-round RT-PCR, then a second-round multiplex PCR followed. TCRdb used MiXCR to reprocess the multiplex PCR reads, holding one entry per CDR3 protein. The top ten hold 8% to 10% of the sample, which has approximately 150,000 distinct CDR3 sequences, about two fifths seen once. Sequencing used peripheral blood. The receptors were gathered from a man aged 25 to 45 with Graves' ophthalmopathy.

This clonotype was counted at least ten times. The chain recombines TRBV27 with TRBJ2-7; no firm D call. Germline V gene data show CDR1 as MNHEY and CDR2 as SMNVEV (reference sequence). V dropped 5 bases and J dropped 5 bases, with 16 bases sitting between them. This CDR3 comprises 14 residues. CDR3 protein: CASSIDSRMNEQYF. In DNA, the CDR3 is TGTGCCAGCAGTATAGACTCCCGAATGAACGAGCAGTACTTC.

This clonotype was found many times. This sequence joins TRBV12-3 or TRBV12-4 and TRBJ2-7; unclear D gene. The CDR3 contains 14 residues. Trimming took off 2 bases at V and 0 bases at J, with 8 bases between the two ends. The CDR3 coding sequence is TGTGCCAGCAGTTTATCGGAGAGCTCCTACGAGCAGTACTTC. As protein: CASSLSESSYEQYF.

This chain's CDR3 is CASSLGPLVTEAFF. The CDR3 DNA is TGTGCCAGCAGCTTAGGCCCCTTGGTCACTGAAGCTTTCTTT. The chain couples TRBV7-9 to TRBJ1-1; D gene unclear. V lost 1 base and J lost 4, with 10 bases in between. CDR3 length: 14 amino acids. Germline V lookup: CDR1 SEHNR, CDR2 FQNEAQ (reference sequence).

At least ten counts were recorded for this clonotype. The V call is TRBV3-1, the J call TRBJ2-5; 8 positions match TRBD1. The CDR3 has 16 amino acids. The germline CDR1 and CDR2 sequences are LGHDT and YNNKEL (reference sequence). Unmatched junction bases numbered 9, after V lost 2 bases and J lost 4 bases. The CDR3 DNA follows: TGTGCCAGCAGCCAACCCGGACAGGGAAATGGAGAGACCCAGTACTTC. This encodes CASSQPGQGNGETQYF.

At least ten counts were recorded for this clonotype. The chain links TRBV20-1 to TRBJ2-5; 10 bases match TRBD1. CDR3 size: 15 residues. V lost 3 bases, J lost 5 bases, and 9 bases stayed unmatched. Germline CDR1 DFQATT, CDR2 SNEGSKA (reference sequence). DNA for the CDR3: TGCAGTGCTAGTCCGGACAGGGGGGGTACGGAGACCCAGTACTTC. This gives the protein CSASPDRGGTETQYF.

This clonotype was counted ten times or more. This sequence joins TRBV13 and TRBJ2-7; D is possibly TRBD1 (6 bases). Looked up from germline, CDR1 is PRHDT and CDR2 is FYEKMQ (reference sequence). The CDR3 runs to 15 residues. Trimming stripped 6 bases from V and 2 bases from J, with 17 bases between. CDR3 region: CASRHSGTKTYEQYF. CDR3 nucleotides: TGTGCCAGCAGACACTCCGGGACAAAAACCTACGAGCAGTACTTC. The full variable domain, completed using reference TRBV13 and TRBJ2-7, is AAGVIQSPRHLIKEKRETATLKCYPIPRHDTVYWYQQGPGQDPQFLISFYEKMQSDKGSIPDRFSAQQFSDYHSELNMSSLELGDSALYFCASRHSGTKTYEQYFGPGTRLTVT.

This clonotype has ten or more counts. CDR3 region: CASSLGRTGFSNTQYF. The CDR3 DNA reads as TGTGCCAGCAGCTTAGGACGGACAGGTTTCTCCAATACGCAGTATTTT. V and J are TRBV11-2 and TRBJ2-3; 7 nucleotides align to TRBD1. Germline CDR1 and CDR2: SGHAT and FQNNGV. The CDR3 covers 16 residues. V lost 1 base, J lost 7 bases, and 11 bases stayed unmatched.

This clonotype was counted only a few times. The chain joins TRBV27 to TRBJ1-1; the match to TRBD1 covers 7 bases. Germline V CDR1 and CDR2: MNHEY, SMNVEV (reference sequence). V gave up 6 bases and J gave up 4 bases; unmatched junction bases: 11. The CDR3 spans 15 residues. The CDR3 DNA is TGTGCCAGCAGAGATATCGAGGGGGCCCGCACTGAAGCTTTCTTT. Protein: CASRDIEGARTEAFF.

The rearrangement uses TRBV7-2 and TRBJ2-5; D is unresolved. Trimming removed 1 base at V and 4 bases at J, with 7 bases between. Germline V gene lookup returns CDR1 SGHTA and CDR2 FQGNSA. The CDR3 covers 13 residues. The CDR3 DNA sequence: TGTGCCAGCAGCTTAGGAGGATCAGAGACCCAGTACTTC. It specifies CASSLGGSETQYF.

In its sample, this clonotype was seen many times. This chain joins TRBV7-2 and TRBJ1-1; D remains ambiguous. The CDR3 contains 13 residues. Germline CDR1 and CDR2: SGHTA and FQGNSA. V was cut by 5 bases and J by 0 bases, with 7 bases left in between. The CDR3, as DNA: TGTGCCAGCAGCAATCACATGAACACTGAAGCTTTCTTT. It codes for CASSNHMNTEAFF.

This clonotype occurred many times. J is TRBJ2-4 and V is TRBV28; 9 bases align to TRBD1. The CDR3 sequence is 14 residues long. The germline V gene encodes CDR1 MDHEN and CDR2 SYDVKM. Trimming removed 4 bases from V and 8 bases from J; junction bases left unmatched: 6. The CDR3 DNA sequence: TGTGCCAGCAGTTATCGGGACAGGGTAGACATTCAGTACTTC. The encoded protein is CASSYRDRVDIQYF. Filled out from reference TRBV28 and TRBJ2-4, the complete variable domain reads DVKVTQSSRYLVKRTGEKVFLECVQDMDHENMFWYRQDPGLGLRLIYFSYDVKMKEKGDIPEGYSVSREKKERFSLILESASTNQTSMYLCASSYRDRVDIQYFGAGTRLSVL.

This clonotype was detected ten times or more. This sequence joins TRBV5-1 and TRBJ1-1; 9 nucleotides line up with TRBD1. CDR1 and CDR2 (germline): SGHRS, YFSETQ. Unmatched junction bases numbered 5, after V lost 4 bases and J lost 1 base. The CDR3 contains 15 residues. Here the CDR3 DNA reads TGCGCCAGCAGCGGGAGGACAGGGGCGAACACTGAAGCTTTCTTT. This sequence encodes CASSGRTGANTEAFF.

The V gene is TRBV10-3, the J gene TRBJ2-4; 10 bases line up with TRBD1. The DNA end favors TRBJ1-2, so the J call may be wrong. Germline CDR1 reads ENHRY; CDR2 reads SYGVKD. This CDR3 has 14 amino acids. The CDR3 is CASSLIRDRGGYTF. The CDR3 DNA sequence: TGTGCCAGCAGCCTGATCCGGGACAGGGGTGGCTACACCTTC.

This clonotype was recorded once. The chain links TRBV7-9 to TRBJ2-7, with 7 nucleotides matching TRBD2. Germline assignment: CDR1 SEHNR and CDR2 FQNEAQ (reference sequence). The CDR3 sequence is 12 residues long. The ends lost 5 bases at V and 7 bases at J; junction bases unmatched: 5. The CDR3 region has the DNA TGTGCCAGCAGCGAGCGGGGCTGGGAGCAGTACTTC. This encodes CASSERGWEQYF. Full variable domain (missing parts from reference TRBV7-9 and TRBJ2-7): DTGVSQNPRHKITKRGQNVTFRCDPISEHNRLYWYRQTLGQGPEFLTYFQNEAQLEKSRLLSDRFSAERPKGSFSTLEIQRTEQGDSAMYLCASSERGWEQYFGPGTRLTVT.

The chain couples TRBV9 to TRBJ2-7; D possibly corresponds to TRBD1 (5 bases). Germline CDR1 reads SGDLS; CDR2 reads YYNGEE. Between the trimmed V and J ends, which lost 4 bases and 1 base, there was a span of 12 bases. CDR3 length: 14 amino acids. This CDR3 is CASSTGSFSYEQYF. The CDR3 DNA reads TGTGCCAGCAGCACAGGCTCCTTTTCCTACGAGCAGTACTTC.

This clonotype showed up many times. This chain connects TRBV7-2 to TRBJ2-7; 9 bases fit TRBD2. Germline loops: CDR1 SGHTA, CDR2 FQGNSA. V lost 4 bases and J lost 6; bases outside the gene matches: 7. The CDR3 is 14 amino acids. The CDR3 spells CASSSLAGRSEQYF. DNA for the CDR3: TGTGCCAGCAGCTCCCTAGCGGGAAGGTCCGAGCAGTACTTC.

This clonotype came up many times. The CDR3 DNA sequence: TGTGCCAGCAGCAAGGACAGGGCTGCGAACACCGGGGAGCTGTTTTTT. It encodes CASSKDRAANTGELFF. The V call is TRBV11-2, the J call TRBJ2-2, with 8 nucleotides matching TRBD1. V was pared by 5 bases and J by 0 bases, with 5 bases of the junction left unmatched. There are 16 residues in the CDR3. Germline CDR1 reads SGHAT; CDR2 reads FQNNGV. The whole variable domain, remainder taken from reference TRBV11-2 and TRBJ2-2, is EAGVAQSPRYKIIEKRQSVAFWCNPISGHATLYWYQQILGQGPKLLIQFQNNGVVDDSQLPKDRFSAERLKGVDSTLKIQPAKLEDSAVYLCASSKDRAANTGELFFGEGSRLTVL.

This clonotype was counted many times. The chain links TRBV6-5 to TRBJ2-7, with D possibly matching TRBD1 (7 bases). CDR3 length: 13 residues. V dropped 5 bases and J dropped 5 bases, with 13 bases sitting between them. Germline V gene lookup returns CDR1 MNHEY and CDR2 SVGAGI. The CDR3 nucleotides are TGTGCCAGCAGTCTCCAGGGGGGTAACGAGCAGTACTTC. It is translated as CASSLQGGNEQYF.

This clonotype was counted at least ten times. This rearrangement joins TRBV24-1 to TRBJ2-2; no clear D gene. There are 14 residues in the CDR3. With 0 bases removed from V and 5 bases from J, the gap between germline ends came to 6 bases. CDR1 and CDR2 from the germline V gene are KGHDR and SFDVKD. The CDR3 protein is CATSDLSETGELFF. CDR3 bases: TGTGCCACCAGTGATTTGTCAGAAACCGGGGAGCTGTTTTTT.

This clonotype occurred many times. This chain joins TRBV6-1 and TRBJ1-1; 8 bases agree with TRBD1. V gave up 5 bases and J gave up 7 bases; unmatched junction bases: 15. The CDR3 covers 16 residues. The germline V gene has CDR1 MNHNS and CDR2 SASEGT. The CDR3 DNA reads as TGTGCCAGCAGTCTAACAGGGGGTGGGGGTTGGGATGAAGCTTTCTTT. Its protein product is CASSLTGGGGWDEAFF.

The J gene is TRBJ2-2, the V gene TRBV12-3 or TRBV12-4, with a possible D match to TRBD1 (6 bases). Trimming stripped 2 bases from V and 0 bases from J, with 7 bases between. The CDR3 extends over 15 amino acids. In DNA, the CDR3 is TGTGCCAGCAGTTTATGGACAGCGAACACCGGGGAGCTGTTTTTT. This gives the protein CASSLWTANTGELFF.

This clonotype was seen a few times. The gene calls are TRBV6-2 or TRBV6-3 and TRBJ2-7, with 12 bases lining up with TRBD2. The germline V gene encodes CDR1 MNHEY and CDR2 SVGEGT. The V segment lost 2 bases and the J segment 1 base; nucleotides outside the gene matches: 6. The CDR3 is made up of 17 amino acids. CDR3: CASSYLFGTSGSYEQYF. The CDR3 bases are TGTGCCAGCAGTTACCTCTTCGGGACTAGCGGGTCCTACGAGCAGTACTTC.

This clonotype was observed at least ten times. The chain joins TRBV5-1 to TRBJ1-6; no firm D call. The germline gives CDR1 SGHRS, CDR2 YFSETQ. The CDR3 spans 18 residues. V was shortened by 2 bases and J by 6 bases, with 21 bases between the two germline ends. CDR3 DNA sequence: TGCGCCAGCAGCTTAGGCCAGGTATCCTCCTATGGTAATTCACCCCTCCACTTT. Amino acid sequence: CASSLGQVSSYGNSPLHF.

This clonotype appeared many times. V and J are TRBV3-1 and TRBJ1-5, with unresolved D. Per the germline V gene, CDR1 is LGHDT and CDR2 is YNNKEL (reference sequence). V was cut by 1 base and J by 0 bases, with 4 bases left in between. The CDR3 covers 14 residues. CDR3 region: CASSQASSNQPQHF. The DNA of the CDR3 is TGTGCCAGCAGCCAAGCTTCTAGCAATCAGCCCCAGCATTTT.

This clonotype was seen repeatedly, ten times or more. The V gene is TRBV12-3 or TRBV12-4, the J gene TRBJ2-2; D not certain. This CDR3 region has 12 residues. V shed 3 bases and J shed 5 bases, with 4 bases lying between them. CDR3 DNA: TGTGCCAGCAGTTTTGGTACCGGGGAGCTGTTTTTT. Translation gives CASSFGTGELFF.

This clonotype was recorded at least ten times. The V gene is TRBV6-5, the J gene TRBJ1-1, with 7 bases lining up with TRBD1. The CDR3 totals 15 residues. V lost 6 bases to trimming and J lost 3 bases; unmatched junction nucleotides: 10. The germline V gene encodes CDR1 MNHEY and CDR2 SVGAGI. For the CDR3, the DNA is TGTGCCAGCAGGCCCACAGGGGAGGGGTACACTGAAGCTTTCTTT. This codes for CASRPTGEGYTEAFF.

The rearrangement uses TRBV29-1 and TRBJ2-7; 7 bases are shared with TRBD2. J gave up 2 bases and V 4 bases, and 8 bases lay outside the gene matches. Germline assignment: CDR1 SQVTM and CDR2 ANQGSEA. The CDR3 loop spans 14 amino acids. The CDR3 loop reads CSVGSSGATYEQYF. Written as DNA, the CDR3 is TGCAGCGTTGGGAGCAGCGGGGCTACCTACGAGCAGTACTTC.

This clonotype was recorded many times. The V call is TRBV10-3, the J call TRBJ1-1, with D uncertain. The CDR3 has 13 amino acids. V was clipped by 5 bases and J by 5 bases, with 12 bases between them. Per the germline V gene, CDR1 is ENHRY and CDR2 is SYGVKD. The CDR3 DNA reads as TGTGCCATCAGTCCTGCATTGGGAACTGAAGCTTTCTTT. Residues: CAISPALGTEAFF.